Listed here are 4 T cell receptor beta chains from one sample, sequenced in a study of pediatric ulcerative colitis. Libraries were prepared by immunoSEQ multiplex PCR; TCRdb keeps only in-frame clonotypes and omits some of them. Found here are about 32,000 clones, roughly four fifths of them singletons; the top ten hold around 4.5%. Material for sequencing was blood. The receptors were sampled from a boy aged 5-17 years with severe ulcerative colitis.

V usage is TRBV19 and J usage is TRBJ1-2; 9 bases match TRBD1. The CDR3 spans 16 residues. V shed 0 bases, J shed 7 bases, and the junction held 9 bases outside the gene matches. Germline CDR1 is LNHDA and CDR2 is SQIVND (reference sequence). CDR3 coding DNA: TGTGCCAGTAGTATAGATGGGGGACAGGGAACAATTGGCTACACCTTC. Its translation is CASSIDGGQGTIGYTF. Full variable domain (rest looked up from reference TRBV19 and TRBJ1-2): DGGITQSPKYLFRKEGQNVTLSCEQNLNHDAMYWYRQDPGQGLRLIYYSQIVNDFQKGDIAEGYSVSREKKESFPLTVTSAQKNPTAFYLCASSIDGGQGTIGYTFGSGTRLTVV.

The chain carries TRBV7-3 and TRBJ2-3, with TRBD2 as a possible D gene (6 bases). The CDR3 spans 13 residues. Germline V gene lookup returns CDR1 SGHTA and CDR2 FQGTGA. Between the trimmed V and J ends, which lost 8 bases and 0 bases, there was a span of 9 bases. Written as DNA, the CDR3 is TGTGCCAGCTCAGGAGGGAGCACAGATACGCAGTATTTT. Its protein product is CASSGGSTDTQYF.

CDR3 sequence: CASSLDPVSSYEQYF. The CDR3 bases are TGTGCCAGCAGCTTGGACCCAGTTAGCTCCTACGAGCAGTACTTC. The gene calls are TRBV5-6 and TRBJ2-7; D is undetermined. This CDR3 has 15 amino acids. The V gene lost 0 bases and the J gene lost 0 bases, with 10 bases spanning the gap. Germline CDR1 SGHDT, CDR2 YYEEEE. The whole variable domain, remainder taken from reference TRBV5-6 and TRBJ2-7, is DAGVTQSPTHLIKTRGQQVTLRCSPKSGHDTVSWYQQALGQGPQFIFQYYEEEERQRGNFPDRFSGHQFPNYSSELNVNALLLGDSALYLCASSLDPVSSYEQYFGPGTRLTVT.

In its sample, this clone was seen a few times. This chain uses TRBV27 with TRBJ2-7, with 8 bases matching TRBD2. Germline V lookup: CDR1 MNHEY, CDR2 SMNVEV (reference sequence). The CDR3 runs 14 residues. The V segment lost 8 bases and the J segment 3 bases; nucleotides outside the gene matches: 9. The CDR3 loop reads CASRQGLELYEQYF. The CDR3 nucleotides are TGTGCCAGCCGTCAGGGACTAGAGCTCTACGAGCAGTACTTC.